This T cell receptor (beta chain) stems from a study of OX40 agonist ivuxolimab in advanced cancers. Study-wide context: Patients received the agonistic anti-OX40 (CD134) antibody ivuxolimab.

Germline loops: CDR1 SNHLY, CDR2 FYNNEI. This CDR3 contains 14 residues. The trim removed 2 bases at V and 5 bases at J, leaving 5 bases unmatched. Generated by immunoSEQ multiplex PCR, the TCRdb table keeps only in-frame clones and is missing some. The sample lists around 56,000 clones; about 80% were seen once. This chain uses TRBV2 with TRBJ2-5, with 7 positions matching TRBD1. The material was CD4+ or CD8+ T cells sorted from blood, obtained in a trial of the OX40 agonist ivuxolimab. The sequence came from an adult with an advanced solid tumor such as melanoma, head and neck, liver or kidney cancer. The CDR3 sequence is CASSELTGLETQYF. The DNA of the CDR3 is TGTGCCAGCAGTGAATTGACAGGGCTTGAGACCCAGTACTTC.